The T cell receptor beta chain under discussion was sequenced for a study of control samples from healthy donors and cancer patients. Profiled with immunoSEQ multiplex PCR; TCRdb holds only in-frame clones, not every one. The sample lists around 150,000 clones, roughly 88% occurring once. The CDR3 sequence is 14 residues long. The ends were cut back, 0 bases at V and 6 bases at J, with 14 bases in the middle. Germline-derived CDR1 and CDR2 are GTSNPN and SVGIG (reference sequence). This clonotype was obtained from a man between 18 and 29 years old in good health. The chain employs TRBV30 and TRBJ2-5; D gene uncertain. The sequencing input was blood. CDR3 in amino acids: CAWSVLGVGKTQYF. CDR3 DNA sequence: TGTGCCTGGAGTGTACTTGGGGTTGGCAAGACCCAGTACTTC.